This record concerns one T cell receptor (beta chain) sequence. Its specificity is unknown. This sample stems from a study of T cell responses to AZD1222 COVID-19 vaccine. Whole-study results and caveats: Just a handful of AZD1222 recipients were seropositive at baseline.

The germline V and J ends were trimmed by 0 bases and 2 bases, with 12 bases remaining between them. The germline V gene has CDR1 SGHNT and CDR2 YYREEE (reference sequence). The CDR3 runs to 15 residues. The data were produced by immunoSEQ multiplex PCR, yet TCRdb's version contains in-frame clones alone and is incomplete. The table shows about 130,000 clones, with around 90% occurring only once. This TCR came from an adult in good health. The chain carries TRBV5-4 and TRBJ2-7; D gene uncertain. This material consisted of peripheral blood, taken on day 0 of AZD1222 vaccination. The CDR3 sequence is CASSLEVSLAYEQYF. In DNA form, the CDR3 reads TGTGCCAGCAGCTTGGAGGTCTCCCTGGCCTACGAGCAGTACTTC.